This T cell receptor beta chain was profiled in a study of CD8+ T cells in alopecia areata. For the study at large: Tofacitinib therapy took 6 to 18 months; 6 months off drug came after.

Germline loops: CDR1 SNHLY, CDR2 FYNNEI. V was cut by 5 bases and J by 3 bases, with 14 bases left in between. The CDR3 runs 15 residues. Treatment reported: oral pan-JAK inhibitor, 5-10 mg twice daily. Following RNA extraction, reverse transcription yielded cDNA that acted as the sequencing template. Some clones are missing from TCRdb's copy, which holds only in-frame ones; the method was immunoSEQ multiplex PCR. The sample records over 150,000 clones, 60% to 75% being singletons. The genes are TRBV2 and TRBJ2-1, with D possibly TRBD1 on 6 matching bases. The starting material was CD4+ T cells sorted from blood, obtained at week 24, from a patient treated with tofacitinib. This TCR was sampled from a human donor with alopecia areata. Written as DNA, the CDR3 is TGTGCCAGCAGTCACCGGGACATCCTCTACAATGAGCAGTTCTTC. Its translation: CASSHRDILYNEQFF.